This T cell receptor (beta chain) was obtained from a study of cytomegalovirus exposure and HLA in healthy donors. Study-level results: According to an earlier analysis, most TCR beta V segments yielded productive rearrangements about 90% or about 30% of the time.

Primers included in the PCR were 60 Vbeta and 13 Jbeta primers. Using immunoSEQ multiplex PCR, the repertoire was profiled, and TCRdb retains in-frame clones only, with some absent. The sample holds around 130,000 clones, over 75% seen once. On this clone itself: Antigen specificity is unknown.

The ends lost 6 bases at V and 3 bases at J; junction bases unmatched: 6. Germline V gene lookup returns CDR1 MRHNA and CDR2 SNTAGT. CDR3 length: 16 amino acids. The V and J genes are TRBV6-4 and TRBJ2-7; 15 bases align to TRBD2. This receptor was identified in a woman in her 40s in good health and CMV-seropositive. The sample consisted of PBMCs. The CDR3 here is CASRPGTSGGFYEQYF. DNA for the CDR3: TGTGCCAGCAGACCCGGGACTAGCGGGGGGTTCTACGAGCAGTACTTC.